The 27 T cell receptor beta chains presented below share a single source sample, sequenced in a study of blood T cell repertoires in COVID-19. Assay used: immunoSEQ multiplex PCR; TCRdb lists only in-frame clones, some missing. The sample consists of some 250,000 clones, approximately 83% of them appearing once. The sequencing input was peripheral blood. The receptors were gathered from a woman between 25 and 40 years old who had recovered from COVID-19.

J is TRBJ1-1 and V is TRBV4-2, with D perhaps TRBD1 (5 bases). The CDR3 runs 13 residues. The germline V and J ends were trimmed by 4 bases and 1 base, with 7 bases remaining between them. Germline CDR1 and CDR2: LGHNA and YNFKEQ. CDR3 protein: CASSRDRNTEAFF. As DNA, the CDR3 is TGTGCCAGCAGCCGAGACAGGAACACTGAAGCTTTCTTT.

The chain recombines TRBV4-2 with TRBJ2-7, with 9 bases that match TRBD1. The germline V gene has CDR1 LGHNA and CDR2 YNFKEQ. With 4 bases clipped from V and 4 bases from J, the junction kept 8 bases outside the gene matches. This CDR3 has 15 amino acids. CDR3 DNA: TGTGCCAGCAGCCGGGAGAGGACAGGGGAATACGAGCAGTACTTC. This encodes CASSRERTGEYEQYF.

This clone is a singleton in its sample. The J gene is TRBJ2-1, the V gene TRBV13, with 10 positions matching TRBD2. V dropped 6 bases and J dropped 2; count of bases not matched to a gene: 4. The CDR3 runs 15 residues. In germline, CDR1 is PRHDT, CDR2 FYEKMQ (reference sequence). This CDR3 reads CASRYSGGPYNEQFF. The CDR3 nucleotides read TGTGCCAGCAGATATAGCGGGGGGCCCTACAATGAGCAGTTCTTC.

V gene TRBV7-9 combines with J gene TRBJ2-7, with D tentatively TRBD1 (5 bases). Trimming cost V 1 base and J 7 bases, with 8 bases left between them. This CDR3 region has 12 residues. Looked up from germline, CDR1 is SEHNR and CDR2 is FQNEAQ (reference sequence). The CDR3 is CASSLDTGEQYF. CDR3 bases: TGTGCCAGCAGCTTAGACACAGGAGAGCAGTACTTC.

This clone was seen once. The gene calls are TRBV5-8 and TRBJ2-2; possible D gene TRBD1, 6 bases. This CDR3 contains 16 residues. The germline V gene encodes CDR1 SGHTS and CDR2 YDEGEE. Trimming stripped 4 bases from V and 2 bases from J, with 15 bases between. The DNA of the CDR3 is TGTGCCAGCAGCACGAGGGGGAGCGCTAACACCGGGGAGCTGTTTTTT. Translating gives CASSTRGSANTGELFF. Together with reference TRBV5-8 and TRBJ2-2, the CDR3 gives the full variable domain: EAGVTQSPTHLIKTRGQQATLRCSPISGHTSVYWYQQALGLGLQFLLWYDEGEERNRGNFPPRFSGRQFPNYSSELNVNALELEDSALYLCASSTRGSANTGELFFGEGSRLTVL.

The V gene is TRBV5-1, the J gene TRBJ1-2, with a possible D match to TRBD1 (5 bases). Germline lookup yields CDR1 SGHRS and CDR2 YFSETQ. V was pared by 1 base and J by 8 bases, with 15 bases between. This CDR3 is built from 14 residues. Here the CDR3 reads CASSLMGEGSGYTF. The CDR3 DNA reads as TGCGCCAGCAGCTTGATGGGGGAGGGGAGCGGCTACACCTTC.

The chain couples TRBV3-1 (or the pseudogene TRBV3-2) to TRBJ2-5; 8 nucleotides agree with TRBD1. Germline V CDR1 and CDR2: LGHDT, YNNKEL (reference sequence). Trimming at V came to 6 bases and at J to 4 bases, leaving 7 bases not matched to a gene. The CDR3 has 14 residues. This chain's CDR3 is CASRQQGDGETQYF. The CDR3 DNA sequence: TGTGCCAGCAGGCAACAGGGGGACGGAGAGACCCAGTACTTC.

The rearrangement links TRBV30 to TRBJ1-2; D ambiguous. The ends were cut back, 2 bases at V and 1 base at J, with 14 bases in the middle. Germline loops: CDR1 GTSNPN, CDR2 SVGIG (reference sequence). This CDR3 contains 15 residues. DNA for the CDR3: TGTGCCTGGAGTAGATCTGGCAAATTTAACTATGGCTACACCTTC. Protein product: CAWSRSGKFNYGYTF.

V gene TRBV2 combines with J gene TRBJ1-1; D might be TRBD1 (6 bases). There are 12 residues in the CDR3. V was shortened by 6 bases and J by 8 bases, with 13 bases between the two germline ends. In germline, CDR1 is SNHLY, CDR2 FYNNEI. The CDR3 region is CASSVDSAEAFF. In nucleotides, the CDR3 is TGTGCCAGCAGCGTGGACAGTGCGGAAGCTTTCTTT.

The J gene is TRBJ2-7, the V gene TRBV7-9; TRBD1 aligns across 9 bases. The V and J ends lost 1 base and 0 bases, in that order; junction bases with no gene match: 7. Germline CDR1 is SEHNR and CDR2 is FQNEAQ (reference sequence). The CDR3 consists of 17 residues. Here the CDR3 DNA reads TGTGCCAGCAGCTTAGACAAAGGGACAGGGAACTCCTACGAGCAGTACTTC. It translates to CASSLDKGTGNSYEQYF.

The chain is built from TRBV7-2 and TRBJ2-5; D remains unclear. The CDR3 runs 15 residues. The V gene lost 1 base and the J gene lost 5 bases, with 14 bases spanning the gap. Germline V gives CDR1 SGHTA, CDR2 FQGNSA. The CDR3 coding sequence is TGTGCCAGCAGCTTAGTGACGCCCCTCGGGGAGACCCAGTACTTC. Translation: CASSLVTPLGETQYF.

This clone was observed a handful of times. The gene calls are TRBV10-3 and TRBJ2-6; 10 positions match TRBD2. The CDR3 extends over 17 amino acids. The germline CDR1 and CDR2 sequences are ENHRY and SYGVKD. With 10 bases clipped from V and 0 bases from J, the junction kept 9 bases outside the gene matches. As DNA, the CDR3 is TGTGCCACGCAGCGGGGGGGCGCGGGCTCTGGGGCCAACGTCCTGACTTTC. This encodes CATQRGGAGSGANVLTF.

The table lists this clone with a count of one. The V gene is TRBV13, the J gene TRBJ1-1, with D hard to call. The length of the CDR3 is 15 residues. Trimming pared 5 bases from V and 2 bases from J, leaving 15 bases between. Germline values: CDR1 PRHDT, CDR2 FYEKMQ (reference sequence). CDR3 sequence reads: CASSQTVVPNTEAFF. CDR3 coding DNA: TGTGCCAGCAGCCAAACGGTAGTGCCCAACACTGAAGCTTTCTTT.

The chain employs TRBV11-2 and TRBJ2-3; 10 nucleotides match TRBD1. CDR1 is SGHAT and CDR2 is FQNNGV in the germline V gene. The CDR3 consists of 18 residues. The J segment lost 4 bases and the V segment lost 1 base, leaving 11 bases of the junction unmatched. DNA of the CDR3: TGTGCCAGCAGCTTAGGGATAAGAACCGGGACAGGGGCAGATACGCAGTATTTT. Translating it yields CASSLGIRTGTGADTQYF.

The chain joins TRBV6-4 to TRBJ2-1; TRBD1 is a possible D gene (6 bases). Germline V gene sequence: CDR1 MRHNA, CDR2 SNTAGT. The CDR3 length is 13 residues. V was shortened by 1 base and J by 8 bases, with 9 bases between the two germline ends. DNA of the CDR3: TGTGCCAGCAGTGACTTACAGGGCCATGAGCAGTTCTTC. Amino acids: CASSDLQGHEQFF.

The chain recombines TRBV3-1 (or the pseudogene TRBV3-2) with TRBJ2-2; TRBD1 matches at 8 bases. There are 19 residues in the CDR3. V was clipped by 0 bases and J by 5 bases; unmatched bases: 14. Germline CDR1 is LGHDT and CDR2 is YNNKEL (reference sequence). DNA for the CDR3: TGTGCCAGCAGCCAAGAAAGGGCCAGGGGGCGGCTTTTGACCGGGGAGCTGTTTTTT. Amino acids: CASSQERARGRLLTGELFF.

The chain combines TRBV19 with TRBJ1-1; D is ambiguous. Germline V gives CDR1 LNHDA, CDR2 SQIVND (reference sequence). V lost 3 bases and J lost 1, with 6 bases in between. CDR3 length: 13 residues. CDR3 region: CASSIRQNTEAFF. CDR3 in DNA: TGTGCCAGTAGTATCCGACAGAACACTGAAGCTTTCTTT.

The rearrangement links TRBV10-3 to TRBJ1-2; no firm D call. The CDR3 covers 14 residues. The V end was cut by 8 bases, the J end by 4 bases, with 17 bases between. Germline CDR1 ENHRY, CDR2 SYGVKD. The CDR3 loop is CAIRGLGETYGYTF. The CDR3 coding sequence is TGTGCCATCCGCGGCCTCGGAGAAACCTATGGCTACACCTTC.

The chain links TRBV7-3 to TRBJ2-1, with 10 bases aligning to TRBD2. From germline, CDR1 is SGHTA and CDR2 FQGTGA. The CDR3 has 14 residues. The trim removed 8 bases at V and 4 bases at J, leaving 5 bases unmatched. CDR3 in amino acids: CASASGGAYNEQFF. For the CDR3, the DNA is TGTGCCAGCGCGAGCGGGGGGGCGTACAATGAGCAGTTCTTC.

The chain links TRBV6-5 to TRBJ1-3; 12 bases map to TRBD1. Germline V gene data show CDR1 as MNHEY and CDR2 as SVGAGI. The CDR3 loop spans 14 amino acids. V gave up 8 bases and J gave up 7 bases; unmatched junction bases: 6. The chain's CDR3 is CASRDRGQGNTIYF. The DNA of the CDR3 is TGTGCCAGCCGGGACAGGGGGCAGGGGAACACCATATATTTT.

The gene calls are TRBV3-1 (or the pseudogene TRBV3-2) and TRBJ2-7, with 10 bases aligning to TRBD2. This CDR3 is built from 14 residues. CDR1 is LGHDT, CDR2 YNNKEL, per germline (reference sequence). V dropped 4 bases and J dropped 0; count of bases not matched to a gene: 0. CDR3 residues: CASSRLAGSYEQYF. The CDR3, as DNA: TGTGCCAGCAGCCGACTAGCGGGCTCCTACGAGCAGTACTTC.

The genes are TRBV6-6 and TRBJ2-7, with 7 bases aligning to TRBD2. The V and J ends lost 5 bases and 0 bases, in that order; junction bases with no gene match: 4. Germline V gene sequence: CDR1 MNHNY, CDR2 SVGAGI (reference sequence). The CDR3 is made up of 14 amino acids. The CDR3 sequence: CASSVAGSSYEQYF. CDR3 DNA: TGTGCCAGCAGTGTAGCGGGTAGCTCCTACGAGCAGTACTTC.

The chain combines TRBV20-1 with TRBJ1-2; D call uncertain. From germline, CDR1 is DFQATT and CDR2 SNEGSKA (reference sequence). Trimming left V 6 bases short and J 4 bases short, with 9 bases between. This CDR3 comprises 11 residues. The CDR3 spells CSAAGIYGYTF. CDR3 DNA sequence: TGCAGTGCCGCCGGGATCTATGGCTACACCTTC.

The rearrangement links TRBV6-5 to TRBJ2-1; 8 bases line up with TRBD2. Unmatched junction bases numbered 8, after V lost 6 bases and J lost 4 bases. Germline V CDR1 and CDR2: MNHEY, SVGAGI. The CDR3 is 15 residues long. The CDR3 loop reads CASRSGGLPYNEQFF. Written as DNA, the CDR3 is TGTGCCAGCAGAAGCGGGGGTCTCCCTTACAATGAGCAGTTCTTC.

This chain links TRBV13 with TRBJ2-5; a possible D gene is TRBD2 (6 bases). The CDR3 contains 16 residues. V was clipped by 5 bases and J by 7 bases, with 23 bases between them. Germline lookup yields CDR1 PRHDT and CDR2 FYEKMQ (reference sequence). CDR3 loop: CASSHSSGAPGGTQYF. CDR3 DNA sequence: TGTGCCAGCAGCCATTCTTCCGGGGCCCCCGGGGGGACCCAGTACTTC.

This sequence joins TRBV5-1 and TRBJ2-3, with a weak D call TRBD1 (6 bases). CDR3 size: 13 residues. Germline values: CDR1 SGHRS, CDR2 YFSETQ. Between the trimmed V and J ends, which lost 3 bases and 6 bases, there was a span of 11 bases. The CDR3 nucleotides are TGCGCCAGCAGCTCAACAGGGACGGATACGCAGTATTTT. Its translation is CASSSTGTDTQYF.

The rearrangement links TRBV6-2 or TRBV6-3 to TRBJ1-2; weak D call: TRBD1 (6 bases). This CDR3 contains 13 residues. CDR1 is MNHEY, CDR2 SVGEGT, per germline. Trimming pared 6 bases from V and 4 bases from J, leaving 12 bases between. CDR3: CASSNRVTYGYTF. CDR3 nucleotide sequence: TGTGCCAGCAGCAACAGGGTGACCTATGGCTACACCTTC.